The 30 T cell receptor beta chains reported below all come from one sample, sequenced in a study of low-dose radiotherapy and immunotherapy resistance in tumors. First-strand cDNA used TRAV- and TRBV-specific primers, covering alpha and beta chains. The TCRs were subjected to amplification over 20 PCR cycles employing a constant-region primer in conjunction with a V-primer adapter. One entry per CDR3 protein results from TCRdb running MiXCR on the reads. Altogether 100,000 or so distinct CDR3 sequences are present, more than 8.5% being singletons, with the ten largest covering 0.8% to 1.3%. Documented time point: before trial treatment. The starting material was PBMCs, obtained before treatment. The receptors come from a male donor with prostate cancer.

This clonotype was detected ten times or more. The V call is TRBV20-1, the J call TRBJ1-3; D gene ambiguous. This CDR3 is 16 amino acids long. V was cut by 0 bases and J by 0 bases, with 12 bases left in between. From germline, CDR1 is DFQATT and CDR2 SNEGSKA (reference sequence). As DNA, the CDR3 is TGCAGTGCTAGAGATCTAGAGGCGATCTCTGGAAACACCATATATTTT. Translated: CSARDLEAISGNTIYF.

As regards this clonotype: The germline gene is not matched at one end of the junction; a read error may be the cause. V usage is TRBV4-2 and J usage is TRBJ1-6; D uncertain. Germline-derived CDR1 and CDR2 are LGHNA and YNFKEQ. The CDR3 spans 16 residues. CDR3 loop: CASSQDWIRTDSPLDF. The CDR3 nucleotides read TGTGCCAGCAGCCAAGATTGGATCCGGACGGATTCACCCCTCGACTTT.

This clonotype was counted a single time. Because the CDR3's place on the DNA is in doubt, the DNA is left out and the CDR3 is given as listed by TCRdb. This chain connects TRBV24-1 to TRBJ2-2; the table's D call of TRBD1 was not tested on the DNA. Germline V gene sequence: CDR1 KGHDR, CDR2 SFDVKD. Including both end residues, the CDR3 is 14 amino acids long. CDR3 sequence: CATGRAGELFFFFF.

This clonotype was detected many times. This chain connects TRBV19 to TRBJ1-5, with TRBD1 as a possible D gene (5 bases). The CDR3 extends over 14 amino acids. Germline CDR1 and CDR2: LNHDA and SQIVND (reference sequence). The ends were cut back, 5 bases at V and 7 bases at J, with 15 bases in the middle. CDR3 coding DNA: TGTGCCAGTAGTTCGCAGGGTTCGGGGCAGCCCCAGCATTTT. It is translated as CASSSQGSGQPQHF.

Of note for this clonotype: This likely reflects a read error, since a far larger clone is one base away. CDR3 DNA: TGTGCCAGGAGTGGTGGGATTGCAGATACGCAGTATTTT. Translation: CARSGGIADTQYF. The rearrangement uses TRBV13 and TRBJ2-3; D call uncertain. V lost 9 bases to trimming and J lost 4 bases, with 14 bases between them. This CDR3 comprises 13 residues. Germline lookup yields CDR1 PRHDT and CDR2 FYEKMQ (reference sequence).

This clonotype was seen repeatedly, ten times or more. The chain has TRBV24-1 and TRBJ2-5; D ambiguous. Germline V CDR1 and CDR2: KGHDR, SFDVKD. Trimming stripped 3 bases from V and 0 bases from J, with 7 bases between. The length of the CDR3 is 14 residues. CDR3 region: CATSDPLYQETQYF. The CDR3 region has the DNA TGTGCCACCAGTGATCCCTTGTACCAAGAGACCCAGTACTTC.

This clonotype was detected many times. The CDR3 protein is CSARPGTGYTGELFF. CDR3 coding DNA: TGCAGCGCCCGACCCGGGACAGGGTACACCGGGGAGCTGTTTTTT. The chain employs TRBV29-1 and TRBJ2-2, with 9 bases identical to TRBD1. CDR1 SQVTM and CDR2 ANQGSEA come from the germline V gene. The CDR3 has 15 residues. The V segment lost 7 bases and the J segment 3 bases; nucleotides outside the gene matches: 9.

This clonotype was counted many times. V and J are TRBV27 and TRBJ2-4; possible D gene TRBD1, 8 bases. In germline, CDR1 is MNHEY, CDR2 SMNVEV (reference sequence). V gave up 5 bases and J gave up 6 bases, with 17 bases separating them. The CDR3 has 15 amino acids. CDR3 in DNA: TGTGCCAGCAGTACCTCACAGGGGGGGGTAAACATTCAGTACTTC. Its translation is CASSTSQGGVNIQYF.

This clonotype was detected many times. This chain joins TRBV29-1 and TRBJ2-1; 12 nucleotides agree with TRBD2. The germline CDR1 and CDR2 sequences are SQVTM and ANQGSEA. This CDR3 spans 14 amino acids. V shed 7 bases and J 7 bases; nucleotides not matched to a gene: 8. This chain's CDR3 is CSGVLAGGKNEQFF. The CDR3 DNA is TGCAGCGGTGTACTAGCGGGAGGTAAAAATGAGCAGTTCTTC.

This clonotype has a count of ten or more. The CDR3 is CASREDSGNTIYF. CDR3 in DNA: TGTGCCAGCAGAGAAGACTCTGGAAACACCATATATTTT. The chain carries TRBV6-2 or TRBV6-3 and TRBJ1-3; D unresolved. The ends were cut back, 6 bases at V and 0 bases at J, with 6 bases in the middle. CDR1 MNHEY and CDR2 SVGEGT come from the germline V gene. The CDR3 runs 13 residues.

Many counts were recorded for this clonotype. The chain employs TRBV20-1 and TRBJ2-7; 7 bases line up with TRBD1. Germline CDR1 reads DFQATT; CDR2 reads SNEGSKA (reference sequence). V was pared by 5 bases and J by 2 bases, with 6 bases of the junction left unmatched. The CDR3 is 13 residues long. The DNA for the CDR3 is TGCAGTGCTTTTGGACAGGTCGCCTACGAGCAGTACTTC. Translating gives CSAFGQVAYEQYF.

This clonotype was recorded many times. J is TRBJ2-1 and V is TRBV6-2 or TRBV6-3; D is unresolved. The CDR3 has 16 amino acids. V lost 4 bases to trimming and J lost 4 bases, with 17 bases between them. Germline values: CDR1 MNHEY, CDR2 SVGEGT. The CDR3 sequence: CASSWLGFGAYNEQFF. The CDR3 DNA reads TGTGCCAGCAGTTGGTTGGGTTTCGGCGCGTACAATGAGCAGTTCTTC.

Ten or more counts support this clonotype. This chain links TRBV7-2 with TRBJ2-1, with D unresolved. This CDR3 is built from 14 residues. V gave up 6 bases and J gave up 0 bases, with 9 bases separating them. Germline V CDR1 and CDR2: SGHTA, FQGNSA. The CDR3 DNA follows: TGTGCCAGCAGTCGGAGTTTCTCCTACAATGAGCAGTTCTTC. Amino acids: CASSRSFSYNEQFF.

In the case of this clonotype: No DNA is shown, since the ends of the CDR3 on it are uncertain; the CDR3 is the one TCRdb lists. This chain connects TRBV28 to TRBJ2-2. Germline V gene sequence: CDR1 MDHEN, CDR2 SYDVKM. The CDR3 totals 14 residues, both ends included. The CDR3 here is CASSFRNTGELFFF.

This clonotype was seen ten or more times. The CDR3 region has the DNA TGTGCCAGCACCCCTTCGGGGGCCTACTATGGCTACACCTTC. It yields the protein CASTPSGAYYGYTF. The chain recombines TRBV28 with TRBJ1-2, with D possibly matching TRBD1 (6 bases). Trimming stripped 7 bases from V and 3 bases from J, with 15 bases between. The CDR3 contains 14 residues. Germline lookup yields CDR1 MDHEN and CDR2 SYDVKM.

This clonotype was seen many times. The chain has TRBV19 and TRBJ2-1; a weak D match, TRBD1 (6 bases). V shed 5 bases and J shed 7 bases, with 12 bases lying between them. The germline CDR1 and CDR2 sequences are LNHDA and SQIVND (reference sequence). This CDR3 is built from 13 residues. The CDR3 region has the DNA TGTGCCAGTAGTCTTAGACAGGTGAATGAGCAGTTCTTC. Translated: CASSLRQVNEQFF.

This clonotype was picked up many times. The chain is built from TRBV7-2 and TRBJ2-7, with D uncertain. Germline CDR1 and CDR2: SGHTA and FQGNSA. CDR3 length equals 12 residues. V was pared by 2 bases and J by 2 bases, with 4 bases between. The CDR3: CASSLSAYEQYF. The CDR3 region has the DNA TGTGCCAGCAGCTTATCCGCCTACGAGCAGTACTTC.

This clonotype was seen repeatedly, ten times or more. The chain is built from TRBV18 and TRBJ1-1; 7 bases align to TRBD1. Trimming removed 3 bases from V and 4 bases from J; junction bases left unmatched: 2. This CDR3 comprises 13 residues. Germline values: CDR1 KGHSH, CDR2 LQKENI. CDR3 sequence: CASSPTGSTEAFF. The CDR3 DNA follows: TGTGCCAGCTCACCGACAGGGAGCACTGAAGCTTTCTTT. The full variable domain, with the rest looked up from reference TRBV18 and TRBJ1-1, is NAGVMQNPRHLVRRRGQEARLRCSPMKGHSHVYWYRQLPEEGLKFMVYLQKENIIDESGMPKERFSAEFPKEGPSILRIQQVVRGDSAAYFCASSPTGSTEAFFGQGTRLTVV.

At least ten counts were recorded for this clonotype. The chain combines TRBV12-3 or TRBV12-4 with TRBJ2-3; maybe TRBD1 (6 bases). This CDR3 region has 17 residues. Deletions cut 6 bases from V and 0 bases from J, with 19 bases between. The CDR3 nucleotides read TGTGCCAGCAGCCCCGGAGGTGGGGGCGGAAGCACAGATACGCAGTATTTT. Protein sequence: CASSPGGGGGSTDTQYF.

This clonotype showed up many times. J is TRBJ1-3 and V is TRBV4-3; tentatively, D is TRBD1 (6 bases). With 3 bases removed from V and 7 bases from J, the gap between germline ends came to 10 bases. Germline CDR1 LGHNA, CDR2 YSLEER. The CDR3 covers 13 residues. The CDR3 spells CASSHGGGNTIYF. The CDR3 DNA reads as TGCGCCAGCAGCCATGGGGGCGGTAACACCATATATTTT.

This clonotype showed up many times. V is TRBV2 and J is TRBJ1-1, with D perhaps TRBD1 (6 bases). This CDR3 spans 12 amino acids. The V and J ends lost 3 bases and 7 bases respectively, with 9 bases between them. Germline V lookup: CDR1 SNHLY, CDR2 FYNNEI. CDR3 in amino acids: CASSDPDSEAFF. The CDR3 bases are TGTGCCAGCAGTGACCCGGACAGTGAAGCTTTCTTT.

This clonotype was seen at least ten times. The chain links TRBV14 to TRBJ1-1; D is possibly TRBD1 (5 bases). Germline lookup yields CDR1 SGHDN and CDR2 FVKESK. Trimming took off 4 bases at V and 5 bases at J, with 23 bases between the two ends. The CDR3 covers 17 residues. The CDR3 is CASSPLGRGALRTEAFF. The CDR3 DNA sequence: TGTGCCAGCAGCCCCTTGGGGCGAGGGGCTCTTAGAACTGAAGCTTTCTTT.

This clonotype was counted ten times or more. V is TRBV6-2 or TRBV6-3 and J is TRBJ2-7; 8 nucleotides agree with TRBD2. CDR3 length: 15 residues. Germline V gene sequence: CDR1 MNHEY, CDR2 SVGEGT. V lost 4 bases and J lost 9; bases outside the gene matches: 14. The CDR3 DNA sequence: TGTGCCAGCAGTTCACCGACTAGCGCCATTACGATGCAGTACTTC. Protein product: CASSSPTSAITMQYF.

This clonotype was seen many times. This rearrangement joins TRBV28 to TRBJ2-7, with D possibly TRBD2 on 5 matching bases. CDR1 and CDR2 (germline): MDHEN, SYDVKM. Trimming cost V 5 bases and J 6 bases, with 8 bases left between them. This CDR3 spans 11 amino acids. Here the CDR3 reads CASSASSEQYF. For the CDR3, the DNA is TGTGCCAGCAGTGCTAGCAGCGAGCAGTACTTC.

This clonotype came up many times. This chain links TRBV20-1 with TRBJ2-3, with 7 bases that match TRBD1. The CDR3 runs 14 residues. CDR1 DFQATT and CDR2 SNEGSKA come from the germline V gene (reference sequence). Trimming took 3 bases from V and 0 from J; bases not matched to a gene: 3. The CDR3 nucleotides read TGCAGTGCTAGGGGACAGTTTAGCACAGATACGCAGTATTTT. As protein: CSARGQFSTDTQYF.

In this sample, this clonotype turned up many times. This chain joins TRBV10-3 and TRBJ1-4; 10 bases are shared with TRBD1. V shed 1 base, J shed 8 bases, and the junction held 4 bases outside the gene matches. Germline CDR1 is ENHRY and CDR2 is SYGVKD. The CDR3 contains 15 residues. The CDR3 sequence: CAISEFGTGVEKLFF. The CDR3 nucleotides are TGTGCCATCAGTGAGTTTGGGACAGGGGTCGAAAAACTGTTTTTT.

This clonotype was counted ten times or more. The V call is TRBV28, the J call TRBJ2-5; the D gene is possibly TRBD2 (6 bases). CDR1 and CDR2 (germline): MDHEN, SYDVKM. The CDR3 runs to 15 residues. Trimming stripped 3 bases from V and 2 bases from J, with 13 bases between. The CDR3 nucleotides read TGTGCCAGCAGTTTTCGCGTTGGGGGGCAAGAGACCCAGTACTTC. It encodes CASSFRVGGQETQYF.

In this sample, this clonotype turned up many times. This rearrangement joins TRBV9 to TRBJ2-7; TRBD2 aligns across 8 bases. The V gene's germline CDR1 is SGDLS and CDR2 YYNGEE. The junction had 5 bases not matched to a gene; V was cut back by 0 bases and J by 3 bases. CDR3 length: 15 amino acids. The CDR3 DNA is TGTGCCAGCAGCGTAGGAGCGGGAGATCTCTACGAGCAGTACTTC. This translates into CASSVGAGDLYEQYF. The full variable domain, with the rest looked up from reference TRBV9 and TRBJ2-7, is DSGVTQTPKHLITATGQRVTLRCSPRSGDLSVYWYQQSLDQGLQFLIQYYNGEERAKGNILERFSAQQFPDLHSELNLSSLELGDSALYFCASSVGAGDLYEQYFGPGTRLTVT.

This clonotype was seen repeatedly, ten times or more. The chain couples TRBV11-3 to TRBJ2-5; TRBD1 matches at 10 bases. Germline lookup yields CDR1 SGHNT and CDR2 YENEEA. This CDR3 has 17 amino acids. Trimming at V came to 5 bases and at J to 5 bases, leaving 14 bases not matched to a gene. Written as DNA, the CDR3 is TGTGCCAGCAGCGGGGACAGGGGTACAGAAGTCTTCGAGACCCAGTACTTC. Amino acids: CASSGDRGTEVFETQYF.

There are a few counts of this clonotype. The V call is TRBV27, the J call TRBJ2-1; 8 nucleotides agree with TRBD2. V gave up 4 bases and J gave up 9 bases; unmatched junction bases: 2. Per germline, CDR1 MNHEY and CDR2 SMNVEV (reference sequence). The CDR3 runs to 12 residues. The CDR3, as DNA: TGTGCCAGCAGTTCAGCGGGGGCTGAGCAGTTCTTC. As protein: CASSSAGAEQFF.